What follows are 13 T cell receptor beta chains derived from one specimen sequenced in a study of blood T cell repertoires in COVID-19. Sequenced by immunoSEQ multiplex PCR; TCRdb stores in-frame clones only, minus some. The data hold approximately 170,000 clones, with 70% to 90% observed a single time. Sequencing was performed on PBMCs or T cells enriched from blood (not recorded which). The receptor set was obtained from a woman aged 45-65 years who had recovered from COVID-19.

This clone was counted a few times. This sequence joins TRBV5-5 and TRBJ1-1; 9 bases are shared with TRBD1. CDR1 and CDR2 (germline): SGHKS, YYEKEE (reference sequence). This CDR3 spans 18 amino acids. With 4 bases clipped from V and 3 bases from J, the junction kept 16 bases outside the gene matches. CDR3 sequence: CASSQTGQGRGVDTEAFF. In nucleotides, the CDR3 is TGTGCCAGCAGCCAGACTGGACAGGGGAGAGGGGTTGACACTGAAGCTTTCTTT. Filled out from reference TRBV5-5 and TRBJ1-1, the complete variable domain reads DAGVTQSPTHLIKTRGQQVTLRCSPISGHKSVSWYQQVLGQGPQFIFQYYEKEERGRGNFPDRFSARQFPNYSSELNVNALLLGDSALYLCASSQTGQGRGVDTEAFFGQGTRLTVV.

This sequence joins TRBV6-6 and TRBJ2-7; D gene unclear. V lost 6 bases and J lost 6, with 15 bases in between. The germline CDR1 and CDR2 sequences are MNHNY and SVGAGI (reference sequence). The length of the CDR3 is 13 residues. CDR3 amino acids: CASSRSTGSEQYV. The CDR3 nucleotides read TGTGCCAGCAGCCGAAGCACTGGTAGCGAGCAGTACGTC.

This chain links TRBV13 with TRBJ2-5; D gene uncertain. CDR3 length: 13 residues. Per the germline V gene, CDR1 is PRHDT and CDR2 is FYEKMQ (reference sequence). V shed 3 bases and J shed 0 bases, with 5 bases lying between them. CDR3 bases: TGTGCCAGCAGCTTCGAGGACCAAGAGACCCAGTACTTC. Protein sequence: CASSFEDQETQYF.

The J gene is TRBJ2-3, the V gene TRBV7-2, with 14 positions matching TRBD2. Per germline, CDR1 SGHTA and CDR2 FQGNSA. The CDR3 has 18 residues. Trimming at V came to 5 bases and at J to 1 base, leaving 8 bases not matched to a gene. This CDR3 is CASSPGLAGGPRTDTQYF. The CDR3 DNA reads TGTGCCAGCAGCCCTGGACTAGCGGGAGGCCCACGCACAGATACGCAGTATTTT. Full variable domain (missing parts from reference TRBV7-2 and TRBJ2-3): GAGVSQSPSNKVTEKGKDVELRCDPISGHTALYWYRQSLGQGLEFLIYFQGNSAPDKSGLPSDRFSAERTGGSVSTLTIQRTQQEDSAVYLCASSPGLAGGPRTDTQYFGPGTRLTVL.

The chain carries TRBV2 and TRBJ1-5; 9 bases map to TRBD1. The CDR3 has 13 residues. Per the germline V gene, CDR1 is SNHLY and CDR2 is FYNNEI. V lost 6 bases, J lost 4 bases, and 1 base stayed unmatched. DNA of the CDR3: TGTGCCAGCAGGGGGACAGGGAATCAGCCCCAGCATTTT. Translation gives CASRGTGNQPQHF. Using reference TRBV2 and TRBJ1-5 for the parts outside the CDR3, the full variable domain is EPEVTQTPSHQVTQMGQEVILRCVPISNHLYFYWYRQILGQKVEFLVSFYNNEISEKSEIFDDQFSVERPDGSNFTLKIRSTKLEDSAMYFCASRGTGNQPQHFGDGTRLSIL.

The V gene is TRBV5-1, the J gene TRBJ2-6; TRBD2 matches at 8 bases. CDR1 and CDR2 (germline): SGHRS, YFSETQ. The CDR3 totals 19 residues. V was clipped by 1 base and J by 0 bases; unmatched bases: 9. DNA for the CDR3: TGCGCCAGCAGCTTGCAGATGCTAGCGGGTCTCTCTGGGGCCAACGTCCTGACTTTC. As protein: CASSLQMLAGLSGANVLTF.

The rearrangement uses TRBV2 and TRBJ1-4, with D perhaps TRBD1 (5 bases). CDR3 size: 14 residues. The V and J ends lost 7 bases and 8 bases respectively, with 17 bases between them. Germline CDR1 and CDR2: SNHLY and FYNNEI. The chain's CDR3 is CASTNRDGGEKLFF. CDR3 in DNA: TGTGCCAGCACTAACCGGGACGGGGGGGAAAAACTGTTTTTT. The entire variable domain, with the rest obtained from reference TRBV2 and TRBJ1-4, is as follows: EPEVTQTPSHQVTQMGQEVILRCVPISNHLYFYWYRQILGQKVEFLVSFYNNEISEKSEIFDDQFSVERPDGSNFTLKIRSTKLEDSAMYFCASTNRDGGEKLFFGSGTQLSVL.

This chain links TRBV25-1 with TRBJ1-2; 7 bases fit TRBD1. The V and J ends lost 6 bases and 8 bases, in that order; junction bases with no gene match: 9. This CDR3 region has 13 residues. Germline V gene data show CDR1 as MGHDK and CDR2 as SYGVNS. CDR3 residues: CASSTYEGGGYTF. The CDR3 DNA follows: TGTGCCAGCAGCACCTACGAAGGGGGCGGCTACACCTTC.

The chain links TRBV7-9 to TRBJ2-1; TRBD2 matches at 10 bases. This CDR3 has 16 amino acids. Germline V CDR1 and CDR2: SEHNR, FQNEAQ (reference sequence). Losses at the gene ends were 5 bases for V and 7 bases for J; bases not matched to a gene: 11. CDR3 sequence reads: CASSPKREGPLNEQFF. The CDR3, as DNA: TGTGCCAGCAGCCCCAAGCGGGAGGGCCCGTTAAATGAGCAGTTCTTC.

CDR3 loop: CASSIVRGLTSNQPQHF. The CDR3 DNA follows: TGTGCCAGTAGTATAGTGCGGGGACTAACCAGCAATCAGCCCCAGCATTTT. The genes are TRBV19 and TRBJ1-5; maybe TRBD1 (5 bases). CDR3 size: 17 residues. V lost 1 base, J lost 1 base, and 14 bases lay in between. Germline CDR1 and CDR2: LNHDA and SQIVND (reference sequence).

The V and J genes are TRBV5-1 and TRBJ1-1, with 9 bases matching TRBD1. Germline V gene data show CDR1 as SGHRS and CDR2 as YFSETQ. Germline trimming cut 0 bases from V and 4 bases from J; bases unmatched to any gene: 1. The CDR3 contains 14 residues. The CDR3 here is CASSLGGQGTEAFF. The CDR3 DNA reads TGCGCCAGCAGCTTGGGGGGACAGGGCACTGAAGCTTTCTTT.

V is TRBV2 and J is TRBJ1-4, with D tentatively TRBD1 (6 bases). Trimming shortened V by 8 bases and J by 0 bases, and 16 bases separated the two germline ends. Germline V CDR1 and CDR2: SNHLY, FYNNEI. The CDR3 runs to 16 residues. CDR3 nucleotide sequence: TGTGCCAGCCACCATCTCAGGGGTGCAACTAATGAAAAACTGTTTTTT. This codes for CASHHLRGATNEKLFF.

The chain joins TRBV5-1 to TRBJ2-5; the match to TRBD1 covers 7 bases. The CDR3 loop spans 16 amino acids. V lost 4 bases, J lost 4 bases, and 13 bases stayed unmatched. Germline loops: CDR1 SGHRS, CDR2 YFSETQ. CDR3: CASSDPSTGFGETQYF. CDR3 coding DNA: TGCGCCAGCAGCGACCCGTCGACAGGGTTCGGAGAGACCCAGTACTTC.